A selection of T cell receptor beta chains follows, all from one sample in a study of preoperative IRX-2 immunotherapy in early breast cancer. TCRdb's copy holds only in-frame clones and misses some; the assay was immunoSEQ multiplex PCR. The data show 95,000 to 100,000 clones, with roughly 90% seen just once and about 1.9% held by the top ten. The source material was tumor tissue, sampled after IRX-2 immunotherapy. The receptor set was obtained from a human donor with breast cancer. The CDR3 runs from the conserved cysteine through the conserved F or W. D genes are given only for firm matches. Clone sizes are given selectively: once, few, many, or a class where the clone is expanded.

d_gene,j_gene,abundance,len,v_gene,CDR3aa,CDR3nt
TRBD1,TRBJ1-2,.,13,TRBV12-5,CASVPRGLEGYTF,TGTGCTAGTGTTCCCAGGGGGCTAGAAGGCTACACCTTC
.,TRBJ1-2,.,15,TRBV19,CASSPEAQRDYGYTF,TGTGCCAGTAGCCCGGAGGCTCAAAGGGACTATGGCTACACCTTC
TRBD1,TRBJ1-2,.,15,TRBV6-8,CAINGQGANNYGYTF,TGTGCCATCAACGGACAGGGGGCGAATAACTATGGCTACACCTTC
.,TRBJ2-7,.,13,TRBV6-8,CASSVWGAYEQYF,TGTGCCAGCAGTGTGTGGGGAGCCTACGAGCAGTACTTC
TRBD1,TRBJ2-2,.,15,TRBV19,CASSWGDRDTGELFF,TGTGCCAGTAGTTGGGGGGACAGGGACACCGGGGAGCTGTTTTTT
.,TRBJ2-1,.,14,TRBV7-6,CASSQATGNNEQFF,TGTGCCAGCAGCCAGGCGACAGGAAACAATGAGCAGTTCTTC
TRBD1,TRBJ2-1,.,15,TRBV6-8,CASRTGTVGVNEQFF,TGTGCCAGCAGGACCGGGACAGTGGGTGTCAATGAGCAGTTCTTC
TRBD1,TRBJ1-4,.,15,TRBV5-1,CASSWGDRGNEKLFF,TGCGCCAGCAGCTGGGGGGACAGGGGTAATGAAAAACTGTTTTTT
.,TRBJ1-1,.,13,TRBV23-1,CASSKGENTEAFF,TGCGCCAGCAGCAAAGGGGAGAACACTGAAGCTTTCTTT
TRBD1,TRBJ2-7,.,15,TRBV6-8,CASSVFGQGTREQYF,TGTGCCAGCAGTGTTTTTGGACAGGGGACGCGCGAGCAGTACTTC
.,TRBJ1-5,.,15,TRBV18,CASSPRGDSNQPQHF,TGTGCCAGCTCACCACGGGGCGATAGCAATCAGCCCCAGCATTTT
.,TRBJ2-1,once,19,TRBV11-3,CASSPTPQGRIQGYNEQFF,TGTGCCAGCAGCCCTACCCCCCAGGGGAGGATACAGGGATACAATGAGCAGTTCTTC
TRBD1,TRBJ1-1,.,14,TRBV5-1,CASSSGTGVFGAFF,TGCGCCAGCAGCTCCGGGACAGGGGTTTTTGGCGCTTTCTTT
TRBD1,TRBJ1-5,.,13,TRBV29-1,CSVTGGGNQPQHF,TGCAGCGTTACAGGGGGCGGCAATCAGCCCCAGCATTTT
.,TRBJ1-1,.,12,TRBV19,CASSMSRTEAFF,TGTGCCAGTAGTATGTCCAGGACTGAAGCTTTCTTT
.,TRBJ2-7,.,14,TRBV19,CASSIGGSSYEQYF,TGTGCCAGTAGTATAGGGGGAAGCTCCTACGAGCAGTACTTC
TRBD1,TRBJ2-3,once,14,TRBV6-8,CASGRTGFTDTQYF,TGTGCCAGCGGGCGGACAGGATTCACAGATACGCAGTATTTT
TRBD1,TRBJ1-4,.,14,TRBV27,CATSGTGYPEKLFF,TGTGCCACCAGTGGGACAGGGTATCCTGAAAAACTGTTTTTT
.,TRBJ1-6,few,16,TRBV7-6,CASSAQSQGLNSPLHF,TGTGCCAGCAGCGCACAAAGTCAGGGGCTTAATTCACCCCTCCACTTT
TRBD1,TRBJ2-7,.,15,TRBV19,CASSLGTGNLREQYF,TGTGCCAGTAGTCTCGGGACAGGTAATCTCAGGGAGCAGTACTTC
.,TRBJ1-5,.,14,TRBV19,CASSMSQVHQPQHF,TGTGCCAGTAGTATGAGCCAGGTCCATCAGCCCCAGCATTTT
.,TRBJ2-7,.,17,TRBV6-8,CASRSLNTRGVSYEQYF,TGTGCCAGCAGATCCCTTAACACCCGGGGAGTCTCCTACGAGCAGTACTTC
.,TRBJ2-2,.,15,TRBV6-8,CASSAGLINTGELFF,TGTGCCAGCAGTGCGGGACTTATAAACACCGGGGAGCTGTTTTTT
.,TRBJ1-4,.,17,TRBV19,CASSKGRFKAANEKLFF,TGTGCCAGTAGTAAGGGCAGATTTAAGGCGGCTAATGAAAAACTGTTTTTT
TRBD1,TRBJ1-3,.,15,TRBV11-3,CASSLQGAAGNTIYF,TGTGCCAGCAGCTTGCAGGGGGCGGCTGGAAACACCATATATTTT
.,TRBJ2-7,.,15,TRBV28,CASRNGGTQSYEQYF,TGTGCCAGCCGCAATGGGGGAACACAGAGTTACGAGCAGTACTTC
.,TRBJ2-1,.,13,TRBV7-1,CASSLGYGDEQFF,TGTGCCAGCAGCTTAGGGTACGGGGATGAGCAGTTCTTC
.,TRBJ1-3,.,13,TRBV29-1,CSATAHSGNTIYF,TGCAGCGCGACAGCTCACTCTGGAAACACCATATATTTT
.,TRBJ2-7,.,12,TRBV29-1,CSVAEGTYEQYF,TGCAGCGTTGCTGAGGGTACCTACGAGCAGTACTTC
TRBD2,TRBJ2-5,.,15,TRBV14,CASSQDLAGGLTQYF,TGTGCCAGCAGCCAAGACTTAGCGGGAGGTCTCACCCAGTACTTC
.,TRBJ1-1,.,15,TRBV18,CASSHENEWGTEAFF,TGTGCCAGCTCCCACGAAAACGAATGGGGCACTGAAGCTTTCTTT
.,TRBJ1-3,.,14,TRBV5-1,CASSFGAAGNTIYF,TGCGCCAGCAGCTTTGGCGCAGCTGGAAACACCATATATTTT
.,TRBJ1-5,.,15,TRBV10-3,CAISERVHPEQPQHF,TGTGCCATCAGTGAGCGGGTCCACCCGGAGCAGCCCCAGCATTTT
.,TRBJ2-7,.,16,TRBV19,CASSIPRTRGTYEQYF,TGTGCCAGTAGTATCCCAAGAACCAGGGGCACCTACGAGCAGTACTTC
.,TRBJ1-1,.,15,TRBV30,CAGVSGKTMNTEAFF,TGTGCCGGGGTGTCCGGGAAAACTATGAACACTGAAGCTTTCTTT
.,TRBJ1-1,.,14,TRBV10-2,CASSEWGASTEAFF,TGCGCCAGCAGTGAGTGGGGGGCGAGCACTGAAGCTTTCTTT
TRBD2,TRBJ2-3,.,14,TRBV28,CASSRAGTTDTQYF,TGTGCCAGCAGTCGAGCGGGGACCACAGATACGCAGTATTTT
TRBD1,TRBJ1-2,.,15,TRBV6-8,CASSYLTGGSYGYTF,TGTGCCAGCAGTTACCTTACAGGGGGCAGCTATGGCTACACCTTC
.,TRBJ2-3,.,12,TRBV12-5,CASGLVLDTQYF,TGTGCTAGTGGTTTGGTATTGGATACGCAGTATTTT
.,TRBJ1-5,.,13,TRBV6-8,CASRDSYYQPQHF,TGTGCCAGCCGAGACAGTTACTATCAGCCCCAGCATTTT
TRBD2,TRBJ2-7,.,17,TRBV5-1,CASRKGLAGNLAYEQYF,TGCGCCAGCAGAAAGGGACTAGCGGGAAACTTAGCCTACGAGCAGTACTTC
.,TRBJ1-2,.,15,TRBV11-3,CASSPTGSLSYGYTF,TGTGCCAGCAGCCCCACAGGGAGCCTATCCTATGGCTACACCTTC
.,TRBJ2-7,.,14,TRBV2,CASSLRQGPYEQYF,TGTGCCAGCAGTTTAAGGCAGGGTCCCTACGAGCAGTACTTC